These T cell receptor beta chains were read from a single sample in a study of blood T cells in healthy people across ages. Each CDR3 protein gets one entry after TCRdb re-called the 5' RACE reads with MiXCR. The table shows some 560,000 distinct CDR3 sequences, with about 29% occurring only once. These data were also reused for a study on T cells of mothers and their children.

Sequenced input: blood. These receptor sequences come from a boy aged 2 to 10 in good health. Each CDR3 is given with its conserved first and last residue. A D gene is named only where the DNA matches it firmly. Size tells how often a clone was seen (once, few, many) or the class of an expanded clone, and some rows leave it out.

>TRBJ2-2|-|-|TRBV5-1
CASSTGSGATGELFF
TGCGCCAGCAGTACCGGTAGCGGCGCTACCGGGGAGCTGTTTTTT
>TRBJ1-4|-|TRBD1|TRBV5-5
CASSLTRQGADEKLFF
TGTGCCAGCAGCTTAACCAGACAGGGCGCTGATGAAAAACTGTTTTTT
>TRBJ1-5|few|-|TRBV12-3/TRBV12-4
CASSFLSNNQPQHF
TGTGCCAGCAGTTTCCTCAGTAACAATCAGCCCCAGCACTTT
>TRBJ2-1|-|TRBD2|TRBV13
CASSRRAGGRSNEQFF
TGTGCCAGCAGCCGGAGGGCGGGAGGGCGAAGCAATGAGCAGTTCTTC
>TRBJ1-2|few|TRBD1|TRBV7-2
CASSLAPGQGNYGYTF
TGTGCCAGCAGCTTAGCGCCGGGACAGGGGAACTATGGCTACACCTTC
>TRBJ1-1|many|TRBD1|TRBV9
CASSAGTGGPEAFF
TGTGCCAGCAGCGCCGGGACAGGGGGGCCAGAAGCTTTCTTT
>TRBJ2-3|-|-|TRBV18
CASSPAEVGTNTDTQYF
TGTGCCAGCTCACCAGCTGAGGTCGGGACAAATACAGATACGCAGTATTTT
>TRBJ1-1|few|-|TRBV6-5
CASSRWGNTEAFF
TGTGCCAGCAGTCGGTGGGGTAACACTGAAGCTTTCTTT
>TRBJ1-4|few|-|TRBV6-5
CASKPGWGENEKLFF
TGTGCCAGCAAACCTGGGTGGGGGGAAAATGAAAAACTGTTTTTT
>TRBJ2-3|-|TRBD1|TRBV10-3
CAIGPDRGDTDTQYF
TGTGCCATTGGTCCGGACAGGGGGGACACAGATACGCAGTATTTT
>TRBJ2-7|-|-|TRBV7-9
CASSVATSYEQYF
TGTGCCAGCAGCGTCGCGACGTCCTACGAGCAGTACTTC
>TRBJ2-2|-|-|TRBV21-1
CASREIPLAGNTGELFF
TGTGCCAGCAGGGAAATCCCACTAGCGGGGAACACCGGGGAGCTGTTTTTT
>TRBJ2-5|few|-|TRBV5-1
CASSLAWGAHETQYF
TGCGCCAGCAGCTTGGCCTGGGGGGCACACGAGACCCAGTACTTC